Listed here are 2 T cell receptor beta chains from one sample, sequenced in a study of cytomegalovirus exposure and HLA in healthy donors. Both 60 Vbeta primers and 13 Jbeta primers went into the PCR. This table comes from immunoSEQ multiplex PCR, and its TCRdb copy is limited to in-frame clones, with some not included. This sample has 150,000 to 200,000 clones; roughly four fifths occur once, and the top ten carry about 2.7%. The sample was PBMCs. All receptors derive from a woman aged 45-59 years in good health and CMV-seropositive.

This sequence joins TRBV6-6 and TRBJ2-5; D remains unclear. The CDR3 loop spans 16 amino acids. Germline CDR1 is MNHNY and CDR2 is SVGAGI (reference sequence). Trimming took 2 bases from V and 7 from J, leaving 20 bases between them. CDR3 DNA sequence: TGTGCCAGCAGTTACAGCACCGGGTCCAAGGTAGGGACCCAGTACTTC. Its protein is CASSYSTGSKVGTQYF.

CDR3 sequence: CASSPRDTYYEQYF. The CDR3 DNA reads TGTGCCAGCAGCCCCCGGGACACCTACTACGAGCAGTACTTC. J is TRBJ2-7 and V is TRBV14; weak D call: TRBD1 (6 bases). V shed 4 bases and J shed 3 bases, with 13 bases lying between them. This CDR3 has 14 amino acids. Germline V gene sequence: CDR1 SGHDN, CDR2 FVKESK. The variable domain in full, completed from reference TRBV14 and TRBJ2-7, reads EAGVTQFPSHSVIEKGQTVTLRCDPISGHDNLYWYRRVMGKEIKFLLHFVKESKQDESGMPNNRFLAERTGGTYSTLKVQPAELEDSGVYFCASSPRDTYYEQYFGPGTRLTVT.